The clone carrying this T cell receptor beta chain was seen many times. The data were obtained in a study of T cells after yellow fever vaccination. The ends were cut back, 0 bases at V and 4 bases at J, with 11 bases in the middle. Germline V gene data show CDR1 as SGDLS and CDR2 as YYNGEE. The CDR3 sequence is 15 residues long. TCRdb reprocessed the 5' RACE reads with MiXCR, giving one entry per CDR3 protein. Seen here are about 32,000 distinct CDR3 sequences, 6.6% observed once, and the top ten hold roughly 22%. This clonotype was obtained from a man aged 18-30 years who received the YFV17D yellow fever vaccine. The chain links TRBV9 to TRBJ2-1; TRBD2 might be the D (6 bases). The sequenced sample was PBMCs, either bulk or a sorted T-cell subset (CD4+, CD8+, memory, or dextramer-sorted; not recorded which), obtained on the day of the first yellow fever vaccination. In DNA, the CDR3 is TGTGCCAGCAGCGTAGGTGCGGGGACGTACAATGAGCAGTTCTTC. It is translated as CASSVGAGTYNEQFF.